A single sample gave rise to the 3 T cell receptor beta chains below, sequenced in a study of CD4+ T cells in melanoma. Measured with immunoSEQ multiplex PCR; TCRdb has only the in-frame clones, and not every one. The repertoire holds more than 8,500 clones, with around 71% as singletons. The sequencing sample was made of cells from a culture (not recorded whether cultured in vitro). These receptors all stem from a human donor with melanoma.

This clone is judged medium-sized. The chain couples TRBV6-6 to TRBJ1-1; 7 bases align to TRBD1. V shed 7 bases, J shed 0 bases, and the junction held 11 bases outside the gene matches. The CDR3 runs to 16 residues. From germline, CDR1 is MNHNY and CDR2 SVGAGI (reference sequence). As DNA, the CDR3 is TGTGCCAGCAACCATGTTAGGACAGGACTGAACACTGAAGCTTTCTTT. It codes for CASNHVRTGLNTEAFF.

A few counts support this clone. V is TRBV7-2 and J is TRBJ2-3; D gene unclear. CDR1 is SGHTA and CDR2 is FQGNSA in the germline V gene. V lost 2 bases and J 6 bases, leaving 12 bases between the germline ends. The CDR3 runs 14 residues. In DNA, the CDR3 is TGTGCCAGCAGCTTATTCCCCCGTCCGGATACGCAGTATTTT. Translated: CASSLFPRPDTQYF.

The gene calls are TRBV7-2 and TRBJ2-7, with D possibly matching TRBD1 (5 bases). The V end was cut by 4 bases, the J end by 6 bases, with 13 bases between. The CDR3 consists of 13 residues. In germline, CDR1 is SGHTA, CDR2 FQGNSA. In nucleotides, the CDR3 is TGTGCCAGCAGCTGGCGCAGGGCCTCCGAGCAGTACTTC. Protein product: CASSWRRASEQYF. The full variable domain, in which reference TRBV7-2 and TRBJ2-7 provide the parts outside the CDR3, is GAGVSQSPSNKVTEKGKDVELRCDPISGHTALYWYRQSLGQGLEFLIYFQGNSAPDKSGLPSDRFSAERTGGSVSTLTIQRTQQEDSAVYLCASSWRRASEQYFGPGTRLTVT.